These 26 T cell receptor beta chains originate from one sample sequenced in a study of blood T cell repertoires in COVID-19. Measured with immunoSEQ multiplex PCR; TCRdb has only the in-frame clones, and not every one. Of roughly 30,000 clones listed, around nine tenths are singletons. What was sequenced was peripheral blood. These receptors originate from a human donor in a cohort sampled during active COVID-19.

This clone occurred a few times. The chain joins TRBV6-6 to TRBJ2-7, with D perhaps TRBD2 (6 bases). There are 13 residues in the CDR3. V dropped 7 bases and J dropped 3 bases, with 13 bases sitting between them. In germline, CDR1 is MNHNY, CDR2 SVGAGI (reference sequence). The CDR3 sequence: CASKRAGNYEQYF. In DNA form, the CDR3 reads TGTGCCAGCAAAAGGGCGGGGAACTACGAGCAGTACTTC.

This sequence joins TRBV6-5 and TRBJ1-1; a possible D gene is TRBD1 (5 bases). This CDR3 contains 15 residues. V was trimmed by 0 bases and J by 3 bases, leaving 11 bases between them. Germline lookup yields CDR1 MNHEY and CDR2 SVGAGI. CDR3 in amino acids: CASSYSTRAHTEAFF. Written as DNA, the CDR3 is TGTGCCAGCAGTTACTCGACCAGGGCCCACACTGAAGCTTTCTTT.

V usage is TRBV28 and J usage is TRBJ1-1; 7 positions match TRBD1. The CDR3 contains 15 residues. V was pared by 6 bases and J by 2 bases, with 9 bases of the junction left unmatched. Germline-derived CDR1 and CDR2 are MDHEN and SYDVKM. In nucleotides, the CDR3 is TGTGCCAGCAGGGCGGGACAGAACCTCAACACTGAAGCTTTCTTT. Its protein is CASRAGQNLNTEAFF.

The chain employs TRBV11-1 and TRBJ2-3; possible D gene TRBD2, 6 bases. The germline V and J ends were trimmed by 1 base and 2 bases, with 13 bases remaining between them. The CDR3 runs 16 residues. The germline gives CDR1 SGHAT, CDR2 FQDESV (reference sequence). CDR3 residues: CASSLGLALDTDTQYF. The CDR3 DNA sequence: TGTGCCAGCAGCTTAGGGCTAGCGTTGGACACAGATACGCAGTATTTT.

The chain is built from TRBV6-1 and TRBJ2-1; tentative D call: TRBD2 (6 bases). V gave up 2 bases and J gave up 4 bases, with 18 bases separating them. From germline, CDR1 is MNHNS and CDR2 SASEGT. There are 17 residues in the CDR3. The CDR3 protein is CASSEYGAPGLYNEQFF. The CDR3 DNA follows: TGTGCCAGCAGTGAATATGGGGCCCCGGGACTTTACAATGAGCAGTTCTTC.

V is TRBV29-1 and J is TRBJ1-5, with 8 bases lining up with TRBD1. The V gene's germline CDR1 is SQVTM and CDR2 ANQGSEA. V gave up 4 bases and J gave up 2 bases; unmatched junction bases: 4. The CDR3 contains 14 residues. CDR3 sequence (DNA): TGCAGCGTTGGGTCAGGGGGCGGCAATCAGCCCCAGCATTTT. It translates to CSVGSGGGNQPQHF.

This clone was seen more than once but under ten times. The J gene is TRBJ2-7, the V gene TRBV5-1, with no clear D. This CDR3 has 13 residues. The V end was cut by 2 bases, the J end by 2 bases, with 8 bases between. The germline CDR1 and CDR2 sequences are SGHRS and YFSETQ. CDR3 loop: CASSFRSPYEQYF. CDR3 coding DNA: TGCGCCAGCAGCTTCAGGTCGCCCTACGAGCAGTACTTC. The full variable domain, its missing parts supplied by reference TRBV5-1 and TRBJ2-7, is KAGVTQTPRYLIKTRGQQVTLSCSPISGHRSVSWYQQTPGQGLQFLFEYFSETQRNKGNFPGRFSGRQFSNSRSEMNVSTLELGDSALYLCASSFRSPYEQYFGPGTRLTVT.

The gene calls are TRBV27 and TRBJ2-2, with 12 bases fitting TRBD1. Germline CDR1 MNHEY, CDR2 SMNVEV (reference sequence). Trimming took 5 bases from V and 5 from J; bases not matched to a gene: 3. The CDR3 spans 15 residues. In DNA, the CDR3 is TGTGCCAGCAGTACGGGACAGGGGGCGACCGGGGAGCTGTTTTTT. It translates to CASSTGQGATGELFF.

The J gene is TRBJ2-1, the V gene TRBV28, with D tentatively TRBD2 (6 bases). In germline, CDR1 is MDHEN, CDR2 SYDVKM. Deletions cut 5 bases from V and 0 bases from J, with 8 bases between. CDR3 length: 14 amino acids. CDR3 in amino acids: CASSDGSSYNEQFF. CDR3 DNA: TGTGCCAGCAGTGACGGGAGCTCCTACAATGAGCAGTTCTTC.

This chain links TRBV4-1 with TRBJ2-3; D unclear. CDR1 MGHRA and CDR2 YSYEKL come from the germline V gene. The CDR3 covers 15 residues. The germline V and J ends were trimmed by 0 bases and 0 bases, with 7 bases remaining between them. The CDR3 reads CASSQDGRSTDTQYF. The CDR3 bases are TGCGCCAGCAGCCAAGATGGCCGCAGCACAGATACGCAGTATTTT.

This chain links TRBV29-1 with TRBJ2-5; tentatively, D is TRBD2 (6 bases). The CDR3 is 12 amino acids. Germline values: CDR1 SQVTM, CDR2 ANQGSEA. The V and J ends lost 8 bases and 4 bases respectively, with 14 bases between them. The CDR3 DNA follows: TGCAGCTTTTCGGAGGGAGTAGAGACCCAGTACTTC. The encoded protein is CSFSEGVETQYF.

This clone was detected a few times. The gene calls are TRBV27 and TRBJ2-7; 10 bases map to TRBD2. Losses at the gene ends were 5 bases for V and 3 bases for J; bases not matched to a gene: 4. The CDR3 sequence is 14 residues long. Germline V gene data show CDR1 as MNHEY and CDR2 as SMNVEV (reference sequence). The CDR3 nucleotides are TGTGCCAGCAGTAAGCGGGGGGGCCTCTACGAGCAGTACTTC. Its protein product is CASSKRGGLYEQYF.

The V and J genes are TRBV7-3 and TRBJ2-7; 8 nucleotides align to TRBD2. The germline CDR1 and CDR2 sequences are SGHTA and FQGTGA. V lost 0 bases, J lost 1 base, and 5 bases stayed unmatched. The CDR3 is 16 residues long. CDR3: CASSLTRGDQSYEQYF. CDR3 sequence (DNA): TGTGCCAGCAGCTTAACGCGGGGGGACCAATCCTACGAGCAGTACTTC.

This clone was seen more than once but under ten times. The chain uses TRBV9 and TRBJ1-1; 7 positions agree with TRBD1. CDR1 and CDR2 from the germline V gene are SGDLS and YYNGEE. V shed 3 bases, J shed 0 bases, and the junction held 2 bases outside the gene matches. The CDR3 has 14 residues. In DNA, the CDR3 is TGTGCCAGCAGCGCGACAGGGATGAACACTGAAGCTTTCTTT. This encodes CASSATGMNTEAFF.

This rearrangement joins TRBV21-1 to TRBJ2-5; the tabulated D call, TRBD2, remains unverified against the DNA. TRBV21-1 is a pseudogene locus. The CDR3 runs to 12 residues. The CDR3 sequence is CASRFIEDAQYF. The CDR3 DNA reads TGTGCCAGCAGGTTTATCGAGGATGCCCAGTACTTC.

The rearrangement uses TRBV21-1 and TRBJ2-7; the table gives TRBD2 as D, unverified against the DNA. TRBV21-1 constitutes a pseudogene. The CDR3 sequence is 16 residues long. The CDR3 DNA sequence: TGTGCCAGCAGCAAAGATAGCAGGGAGGGATGCAACGAGCAGTACTTC. Translating it yields CASSKDSREGCNEQYF.

The chain links TRBV5-4 to TRBJ2-1, with 9 bases lining up with TRBD2. V dropped 4 bases and J dropped 7; count of bases not matched to a gene: 12. Germline values: CDR1 SGHNT, CDR2 YYREEE (reference sequence). This CDR3 spans 16 amino acids. The CDR3 here is CASSQGGAGGRNEQFF. The CDR3 nucleotides are TGTGCCAGCAGCCAAGGAGGGGCGGGGGGGCGAAATGAGCAGTTCTTC.

The CDR3 protein is CASSGTVYYNSPLHF. The DNA for the CDR3 is TGTGCCAGTAGTGGGACAGTTTACTATAATTCACCCCTCCACTTT. The rearrangement links TRBV19 to TRBJ1-6; 7 bases map to TRBD1. This CDR3 comprises 15 residues. The V gene's germline CDR1 is LNHDA and CDR2 SQIVND (reference sequence). The V and J ends lost 5 bases and 3 bases, in that order; junction bases with no gene match: 4.

This clone was recorded once. The V and J genes are TRBV5-6 and TRBJ1-1; no clear D. V lost 1 base, J lost 2 bases, and 3 bases lay in between. Germline loops: CDR1 SGHDT, CDR2 YYEEEE. This CDR3 has 12 amino acids. The CDR3 DNA reads TGTGCCAGCAGCTTGCGTAACACTGAAGCTTTCTTT. This encodes CASSLRNTEAFF.

V is TRBV27 and J is TRBJ2-1, with D perhaps TRBD1 (6 bases). Germline loops: CDR1 MNHEY, CDR2 SMNVEV (reference sequence). This CDR3 is 15 amino acids long. The V gene lost 3 bases and the J gene lost 9 bases, with 18 bases spanning the gap. CDR3 coding DNA: TGTGCCAGCAGTTTGAAGGAGGACAGCCTGATTGAGCAGTTCTTC. It specifies CASSLKEDSLIEQFF.

This chain links TRBV2 with TRBJ2-3, with TRBD2 matching 7 bases. V dropped 3 bases and J dropped 9; count of bases not matched to a gene: 6. The CDR3 contains 13 residues. Germline CDR1 reads SNHLY; CDR2 reads FYNNEI. CDR3: CASSDPRGGTQYF. The CDR3 nucleotides read TGTGCCAGCAGTGACCCTAGGGGAGGGACGCAGTATTTT.

V gene TRBV11-3 combines with J gene TRBJ1-4; 8 bases align to TRBD1. This CDR3 has 16 residues. CDR1 SGHNT and CDR2 YENEEA come from the germline V gene. J was trimmed by 7 bases and V by 4 bases; bases with no gene match: 11. The CDR3 DNA reads as TGTGCCAGCAGCTCCCCAGAAGCACAGGGGGGTGAAAAACTGTTTTTT. Protein: CASSSPEAQGGEKLFF.

This sequence joins TRBV6-5 and TRBJ2-5; 12 bases match TRBD2. Germline CDR1 and CDR2: MNHEY and SVGAGI. Trimming cost V 6 bases and J 5 bases; bases outside gene matches: 7. CDR3 length: 15 amino acids. CDR3 bases: TGTGCCAGCAGCCCCTGGACTAGCGGGGATGAGACCCAGTACTTC. This encodes CASSPWTSGDETQYF.

The chain employs TRBV6-2 or TRBV6-3 and TRBJ2-7; no firm D call. The CDR3 sequence is 15 residues long. Germline V gene sequence: CDR1 MNHEY, CDR2 SVGEGT. V dropped 0 bases and J dropped 3 bases, with 12 bases sitting between them. The CDR3 region is CASSYSELTVYEQYF. As DNA, the CDR3 is TGTGCCAGCAGTTACTCGGAACTAACCGTCTACGAGCAGTACTTC.

This CDR3 is CASSADRGRSPLHF. For the CDR3, the DNA is TGTGCCAGCAGCGCCGACAGGGGTCGCTCACCCCTCCACTTT. This sequence joins TRBV9 and TRBJ1-6, with TRBD1 matching over 8 bases. The CDR3 totals 14 residues. With 3 bases clipped from V and 10 bases from J, the junction kept 6 bases outside the gene matches. Germline V gene lookup returns CDR1 SGDLS and CDR2 YYNGEE.

V is TRBV5-1 and J is TRBJ2-7; TRBD1 agrees at 8 bases. V shed 2 bases and J 6 bases; nucleotides not matched to a gene: 4. The CDR3 totals 13 residues. Germline CDR1 and CDR2: SGHRS and YFSETQ. CDR3 sequence: CASSFPTGGEQYF. The DNA for the CDR3 is TGCGCCAGCAGCTTTCCTACAGGGGGCGAGCAGTACTTC.